This is a list of T cell receptor beta chains from one sample in a study of T-cell memory formation after mild COVID-19. MiXCR, applied by TCRdb to the 5' RACE reads, yields one record per CDR3 protein. The sample consists of some 180,000 distinct CDR3 sequences, 13% of them appearing once. What was sequenced was PBMCs or a T cell subset sorted from them (not recorded which). These TCRs come from a man between 18 and 29 years old who had mild COVID-19 (a few samples of this study predate the infection). Cell type and time point are not known. Both conserved end residues are trimmed from each CDR3.

v_gene	CDR3aa
TRBV24-1	ATRGTGNTDTQY
TRBV4-3	ASSQGSGYSGGGDTQY
TRBV29-1	SVVRDSGTEAF
TRBV19	ATDPGSGANVLT
TRBV5-1	ASSLGTAARILNTEAF
TRBV5-1	ASSRQENTEAF
TRBV20-1	SARDGGKETQY
TRBV11-1	ASSIGPAGETQY
TRBV6-2/TRBV6-3	ASRTSPYEQY
TRBV12-3/TRBV12-4	ASRHRLREF
TRBV7-2	ASSSATGSGGEY
TRBV20-1	SARTGGDGANVLT
TRBV7-2	ASSSYGLATGELF
TRBV11-2	ASSRRRGGSYNEQF
TRBV5-6	ASSFARHWNTEAF